This T cell receptor beta chain was found in a study of cytomegalovirus exposure and HLA in healthy donors. The count of this clone is one. From germline, CDR1 is MNHNS and CDR2 SASEGT. CDR3 size: 15 residues. Trimming left V 5 bases short and J 5 bases short, with 16 bases between. The PCR ran on 60 Vbeta and 13 Jbeta primers. TCRdb's copy holds only in-frame clones and misses some; the assay was immunoSEQ multiplex PCR. The sample includes 82,000 or so clones, 70% to 75% seen only once; the top ten take roughly 6.1%. The clonotype originates from a woman aged 45-65 years in good health and CMV-seropositive. The sequencing input was PBMCs. The J gene is TRBJ1-5, the V gene TRBV6-1; D is uncertain. CDR3 residues: CASSSVGGGYQPQHF. Written as DNA, the CDR3 is TGTGCCAGCAGTTCGGTCGGAGGTGGTTATCAGCCCCAGCATTTT.